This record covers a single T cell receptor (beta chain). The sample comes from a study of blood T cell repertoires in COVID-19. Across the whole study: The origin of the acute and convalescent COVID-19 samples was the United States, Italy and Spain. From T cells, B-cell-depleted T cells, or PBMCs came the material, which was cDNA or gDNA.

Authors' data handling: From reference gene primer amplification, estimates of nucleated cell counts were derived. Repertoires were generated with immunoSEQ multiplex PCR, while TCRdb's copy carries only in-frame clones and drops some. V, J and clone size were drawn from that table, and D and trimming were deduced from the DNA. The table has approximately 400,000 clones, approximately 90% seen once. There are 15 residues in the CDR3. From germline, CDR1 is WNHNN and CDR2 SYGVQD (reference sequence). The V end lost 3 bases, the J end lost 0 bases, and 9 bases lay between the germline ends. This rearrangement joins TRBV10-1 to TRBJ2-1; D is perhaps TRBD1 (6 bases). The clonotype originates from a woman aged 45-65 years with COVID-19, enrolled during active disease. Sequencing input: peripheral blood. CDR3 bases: TGCGCCAGCAGTGACCGGGACAACTCCTACAATGAGCAGTTCTTC. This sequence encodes CASSDRDNSYNEQFF.